Below, 20 T cell receptor beta chains from the same sample are listed, as sequenced in a study of cytomegalovirus exposure and HLA in healthy donors. The primer mix had 60 Vbeta and 13 Jbeta primers. Profiled with immunoSEQ multiplex PCR; TCRdb holds only in-frame clones, not every one. The sample shows over 95,000 clones, roughly three quarters of them seen only once. The source material was PBMCs. These receptors originate from a woman aged 40 to 50 in good health and CMV-seropositive.

In the case of this clone: Additional DNA sequences in this sample encode the identical CDR3. The chain has TRBV30 and TRBJ2-7, with D tentatively TRBD2 (5 bases). Trimming took off 2 bases at V and 1 base at J, with 6 bases between the two ends. The CDR3 extends over 12 amino acids. From germline, CDR1 is GTSNPN and CDR2 SVGIG (reference sequence). This CDR3 is CAWSRGSYEQYF. The CDR3 bases are TGTGCCTGGAGTCGGGGTTCCTACGAGCAGTACTTC.

The chain uses TRBV18 and TRBJ2-1, with D perhaps TRBD2 (5 bases). Germline V gives CDR1 KGHSH, CDR2 LQKENI. The CDR3 runs 16 residues. Deletions cut 1 base from V and 7 bases from J, with 17 bases between. CDR3 in amino acids: CASSPQLRVSGNEQFF. The CDR3 region has the DNA TGTGCCAGCTCACCACAGTTGAGGGTATCCGGGAATGAGCAGTTCTTC.

This clone was observed a few times. This chain uses TRBV30 with TRBJ2-7; D is perhaps TRBD1 (6 bases). Germline CDR1 GTSNPN, CDR2 SVGIG (reference sequence). The CDR3 is 13 amino acids. Trimming pared 5 bases from V and 0 bases from J, leaving 11 bases between. The CDR3 nucleotides read TGTGCCTGGGCCGGGGACAACTCCTACGAGCAGTACTTC. As protein: CAWAGDNSYEQYF.

The chain joins TRBV4-1 to TRBJ2-7; 12 nucleotides match TRBD1. Trimming took 7 bases from V and 4 from J; bases not matched to a gene: 8. Germline assignment: CDR1 MGHRA and CDR2 YSYEKL. The CDR3 covers 15 residues. DNA for the CDR3: TGCGCCAGCACCCCGGGACAGGGGGCTAGGTACGAGCAGTACTTC. It translates to CASTPGQGARYEQYF.

The CDR3 sequence: CASTPPGRTGSGGAFF. DNA for the CDR3: TGTGCCAGTACCCCCCCCGGGAGGACAGGGTCGGGGGGAGCTTTCTTT. V usage is TRBV19 and J usage is TRBJ1-1; 8 bases line up with TRBD1. Trimming at V came to 7 bases and at J to 10 bases, leaving 20 bases not matched to a gene. The CDR3 has 16 amino acids. Per germline, CDR1 LNHDA and CDR2 SQIVND (reference sequence).

This clone was observed a few times. The genes are TRBV30 and TRBJ1-1, with D possibly TRBD1 on 5 matching bases. The germline CDR1 and CDR2 sequences are GTSNPN and SVGIG (reference sequence). The length of the CDR3 is 17 residues. With 0 bases removed from V and 4 bases from J, the gap between germline ends came to 21 bases. In DNA form, the CDR3 reads TGTGCCTGGAGTGTTTATAGGAGGGGTTGGTCTACCACTGAAGCTTTCTTT. Encoded protein: CAWSVYRRGWSTTEAFF.

The genes are TRBV5-4 and TRBJ2-7; D remains unclear. This CDR3 spans 15 amino acids. CDR1 SGHNT and CDR2 YYREEE come from the germline V gene (reference sequence). V was cut by 4 bases and J by 3 bases, with 17 bases left in between. CDR3 region: CASSLGGGSLYEQYF. The CDR3 DNA reads TGTGCCAGCAGCCTAGGCGGCGGATCCCTCTACGAGCAGTACTTC.

The chain recombines TRBV5-4 with TRBJ2-3; 7 nucleotides align to TRBD1. V lost 3 bases, J lost 2 bases, and 3 bases stayed unmatched. The germline V gene has CDR1 SGHNT and CDR2 YYREEE (reference sequence). The CDR3 spans 14 residues. CDR3 loop: CASSSQGDTDTQYF. Written as DNA, the CDR3 is TGTGCCAGCAGCTCTCAGGGGGACACAGATACGCAGTATTTT.

Only a few counts were recorded for this clone. The J gene is TRBJ2-6, the V gene TRBV30; maybe TRBD1 (6 bases). Germline CDR1 and CDR2: GTSNPN and SVGIG (reference sequence). V was shortened by 8 bases and J by 4 bases, with 12 bases between the two germline ends. The CDR3 extends over 13 amino acids. CDR3 loop: CAGTGSGANVLTF. DNA of the CDR3: TGTGCCGGCACAGGGTCAGGGGCCAACGTCCTGACTTTC.

The chain couples TRBV7-9 to TRBJ2-1; 14 bases line up with TRBD2. The CDR3 sequence is 14 residues long. V lost 3 bases to trimming and J lost 10 bases; unmatched junction nucleotides: 2. CDR1 SEHNR and CDR2 FQNEAQ come from the germline V gene (reference sequence). CDR3 nucleotide sequence: TGTGCCAGCAGCTTGGGACTAGCGGGGGACGAGCAGTTCTTC. Protein product: CASSLGLAGDEQFF.

The V gene is TRBV5-1, the J gene TRBJ1-1; maybe TRBD1 (6 bases). The V and J ends lost 0 bases and 12 bases respectively, with 12 bases between them. Germline V lookup: CDR1 SGHRS, CDR2 YFSETQ. The CDR3 is made up of 12 amino acids. The CDR3 sequence is CASSLDRAKSFF. The CDR3 DNA is TGCGCCAGCAGCTTGGACAGGGCCAAATCTTTCTTT.

The chain is built from TRBV30 and TRBJ2-4, with 7 nucleotides matching TRBD1. Germline assignment: CDR1 GTSNPN and CDR2 SVGIG (reference sequence). Trimming took 2 bases from V and 1 from J; bases not matched to a gene: 17. The CDR3 consists of 19 residues. The CDR3 DNA follows: TGTGCCTGGAGTACCAACCCGCGACAGGGCGGCTGGGCCAAAAACATTCAGTACTTC. Its translation: CAWSTNPRQGGWAKNIQYF.

In nucleotides, the CDR3 is TGTGCCAGCAGCCCCCGGACAGGACTCTATGGCTACACCTTC. Translating gives CASSPRTGLYGYTF. The rearrangement links TRBV21-1 to TRBJ1-2; the DNA was not used to check the table's D call, TRBD1. TRBV21-1 corresponds to a pseudogene. The CDR3 totals 14 residues.

The rearrangement joins TRBV5-5 to TRBJ1-3; D is uncertain. Trimming removed 1 base from V and 0 bases from J, with 5 bases in between. Germline CDR1 is SGHKS and CDR2 is YYEKEE (reference sequence). This CDR3 spans 14 amino acids. The chain's CDR3 is CASSLPGSGNTIYF. CDR3 nucleotide sequence: TGTGCCAGCAGCTTGCCCGGCTCTGGAAACACCATATATTTT.

V is TRBV21-1 and J is TRBJ1-1; the table calls TRBD1, which could not be checked here. TRBV21-1 corresponds to a pseudogene. The CDR3 runs to 12 residues. DNA of the CDR3: TGTGCCAGCAGCAGAACTACAGGGGTCGCTTTCTTT. Its protein is CASSRTTGVAFF.

The chain carries TRBV5-1 and TRBJ1-6; perhaps TRBD1 as D (5 bases). CDR3 length: 13 residues. Trimming left V 3 bases short and J 8 bases short, with 9 bases between. Germline V lookup: CDR1 SGHRS, CDR2 YFSETQ. CDR3 nucleotides: TGCGCCAGCAGCTCCTCGGGGGATTCACCCCTCCACTTT. As protein: CASSSSGDSPLHF.

The rearrangement uses TRBV18 and TRBJ2-5, with D possibly being TRBD2 (7 bases). This CDR3 has 14 residues. Germline CDR1 reads KGHSH; CDR2 reads LQKENI. V was clipped by 0 bases and J by 5 bases, with 10 bases between them. The CDR3 DNA is TGTGCCAGCTCACCACCGGGGGGGCTGGAGACCCAGTACTTC. Its translation is CASSPPGGLETQYF. Complete variable domain (other parts from reference TRBV18 and TRBJ2-5): NAGVMQNPRHLVRRRGQEARLRCSPMKGHSHVYWYRQLPEEGLKFMVYLQKENIIDESGMPKERFSAEFPKEGPSILRIQQVVRGDSAAYFCASSPPGGLETQYFGPGTRLLVL.

The chain joins TRBV4-2 to TRBJ1-2; the D is unclear. Per germline, CDR1 LGHNA and CDR2 YNFKEQ. The ends were cut back, 3 bases at V and 8 bases at J, with 16 bases in the middle. The CDR3 extends over 14 amino acids. Written as DNA, the CDR3 is TGTGCCAGCAGCCAGGTAGACAATTCGGGGGGCTACACCTTC. Residues: CASSQVDNSGGYTF.

The rearrangement links TRBV7-2 to TRBJ2-2, with D possibly matching TRBD2 (7 bases). V lost 5 bases, J lost 4 bases, and 14 bases lay in between. In germline, CDR1 is SGHTA, CDR2 FQGNSA. The CDR3 covers 15 residues. In nucleotides, the CDR3 is TGTGCCAGCAGCGGGGGGGCGGGAGTCACCGGGGAGCTGTTTTTT. It specifies CASSGGAGVTGELFF.

This clone was picked up a small number of times. The chain recombines TRBV2 with TRBJ2-2; a possible D gene is TRBD2 (5 bases). This CDR3 has 13 amino acids. The V gene's germline CDR1 is SNHLY and CDR2 FYNNEI. Trimming took 8 bases from V and 5 from J, leaving 12 bases between them. This CDR3 reads CASLLGRTGELFF. The CDR3 region has the DNA TGTGCCAGCCTGTTGGGGAGAACCGGGGAGCTGTTTTTT.